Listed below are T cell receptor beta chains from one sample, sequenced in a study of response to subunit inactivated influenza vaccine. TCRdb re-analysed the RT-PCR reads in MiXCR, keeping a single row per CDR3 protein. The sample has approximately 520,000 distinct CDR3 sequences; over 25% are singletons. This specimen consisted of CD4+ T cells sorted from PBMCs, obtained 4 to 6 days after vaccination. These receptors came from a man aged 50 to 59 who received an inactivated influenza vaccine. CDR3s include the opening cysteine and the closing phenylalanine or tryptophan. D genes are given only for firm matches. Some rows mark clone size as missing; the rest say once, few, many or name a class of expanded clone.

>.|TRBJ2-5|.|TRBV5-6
CASSLSSLFGETQYF
TGTGCCAGCAGCTTGTCTAGTCTATTTGGCGAGACCCAGTACTTC
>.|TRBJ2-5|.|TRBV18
CASSPHAPGPLQETQYF
TGTGCCAGCTCACCACATGCGCCGGGACCACTTCAAGAGACCCAGTACTTC
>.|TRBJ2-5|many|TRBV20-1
CSARSAGLQYF
TGCAGCGCCCGGTCGGCAGGTCTCCAGTACTTC
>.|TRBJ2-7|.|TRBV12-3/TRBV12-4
CASSFEEGPSYEQYF
TGTGCCAGCAGTTTCGAAGAGGGTCCCTCCTACGAGCAGTACTTC
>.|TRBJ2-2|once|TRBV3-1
CASSQDARTTNTGELFF
TGTGCCAGCAGCCAAGATGCCCGGACAACGAACACCGGGGAGCTGTTTTTT
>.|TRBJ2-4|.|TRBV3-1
CASRETGNLAKNIQYF
TGTGCCAGCAGGGAAACAGGGAACCTAGCCAAAAACATTCAGTACTTC
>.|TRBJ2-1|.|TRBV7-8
CASSFIGNSYNEQFF
TGTGCCAGCAGTTTTATCGGGAACTCTTACAATGAGCAGTTCTTC
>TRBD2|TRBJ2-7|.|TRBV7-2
CASSLAAGIGNEQYF
TGTGCCAGCAGCTTGGCAGCGGGAATTGGTAACGAGCAGTACTTC
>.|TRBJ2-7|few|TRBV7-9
CASSLGGGVAYEQYF
TGTGCCAGCAGCTTAGGGGGGGGCGTCGCCTACGAGCAGTACTTC
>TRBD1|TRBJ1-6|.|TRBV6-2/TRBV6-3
CATTTGATNSPLHF
TGTGCCACTACGACAGGGGCTACCAATTCACCCCTCCACTTT
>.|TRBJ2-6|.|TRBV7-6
CASSLGRRVKSGANVLTF
TGTGCCAGCAGCTTAGGGCGTCGGGTTAAGTCAGGGGCCAACGTCCTGACTTTC
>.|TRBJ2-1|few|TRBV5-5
CASSQWEASYNEQFF
TGTGCCAGCAGCCAGTGGGAGGCCTCTTACAATGAGCAGTTCTTC
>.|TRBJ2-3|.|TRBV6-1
CASSVTTNTQYF
TGTGCCAGCAGTGTAACTACGAATACGCAGTATTTT
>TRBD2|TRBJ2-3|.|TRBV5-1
CASSEGLAGYTDTQYF
TGCGCCAGCAGCGAAGGACTAGCGGGCTACACAGATACGCAGTATTTT
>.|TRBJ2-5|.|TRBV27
CASSLSESSRETQYF
TGTGCCAGCAGTTTATCCGAGTCTAGCAGGGAGACCCAGTACTTC
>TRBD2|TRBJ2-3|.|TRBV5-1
CASSLGSSGGGDTQYF
TGCGCCAGCAGCTTGGGAAGTAGCGGGGGGGGAGATACGCAGTATTTT
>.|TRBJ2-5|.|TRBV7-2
CASSLDEGRGTQYF
TGTGCCAGCAGCTTAGATGAGGGTCGGGGGACCCAGTACTTC
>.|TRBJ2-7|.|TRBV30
CAWSLEGRGSGAHF
TGTGCCTGGAGTCTCGAGGGGCGTGGTTCGGGCGCGCACTTC
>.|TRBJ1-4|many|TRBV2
CASSDLWTVGDPTNEKLFF
TGTGCCAGCAGTGATCTCTGGACAGTTGGTGATCCAACTAATGAAAAACTGTTTTTT
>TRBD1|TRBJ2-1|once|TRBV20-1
CSARGGQGFRQFF
TGCAGTGCTAGGGGGGGACAGGGTTTCCGGCAGTTCTTC
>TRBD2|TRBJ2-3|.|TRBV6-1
CASRERGRTDTQYF
TGTGCCAGCAGGGAGCGGGGGCGGACAGATACGCAGTATTTT
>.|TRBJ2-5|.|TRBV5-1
CASSFRQGGPETQYF
TGCGCCAGCAGCTTCAGGCAGGGAGGCCCAGAGACCCAGTACTTC
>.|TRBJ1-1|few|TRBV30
CAWKWAGTEAFF
TGTGCCTGGAAGTGGGCTGGCACTGAAGCTTTCTTT
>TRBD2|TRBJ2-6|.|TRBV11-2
CASSPSRTSASGANVLTF
TGTGCCAGCAGCCCGTCCCGGACTAGCGCCTCTGGGGCCAACGTCCTGACTTTC
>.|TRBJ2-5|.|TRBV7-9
CASSLMGARDQETQYF
TGTGCCAGCAGCTTAATGGGGGCGAGGGACCAAGAGACCCAGTACTTC
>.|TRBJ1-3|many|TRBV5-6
CASSRDTSLAIYF
TGTGCCAGCAGCAGAGACACCTCCTTGGCCATATATTTT
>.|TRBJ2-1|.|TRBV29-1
CSVGTSYNEQFF
TGCAGCGTCGGGACCTCGTACAATGAGCAGTTCTTC
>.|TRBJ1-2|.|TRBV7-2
CASSPGGDYGYTF
TGTGCCAGCAGCCCGGGGGGAGACTATGGCTACACCTTC
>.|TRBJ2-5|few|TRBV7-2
CASSLNGAFQETQYF
TGTGCCAGCAGCTTAAATGGGGCGTTCCAAGAGACCCAGTACTTC
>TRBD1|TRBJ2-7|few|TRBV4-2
CASSRTGTGEAYEQYF
TGTGCCAGCAGCCGCACTGGGACAGGGGAGGCCTACGAGCAGTACTTC
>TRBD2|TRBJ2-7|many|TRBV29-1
CSVVGLAATYEQYF
TGCAGCGTTGTCGGTCTAGCGGCGACCTACGAGCAGTACTTC
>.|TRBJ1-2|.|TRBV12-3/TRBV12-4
CASSPGGIAATSNYGYTF
TGTGCCAGCAGCCCCGGGGGAATTGCGGCCACCTCTAACTATGGCTACACCTTC
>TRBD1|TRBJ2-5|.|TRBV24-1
CATSELQGPIETQYF
TGTGCCACCAGTGAGCTACAGGGGCCGATTGAGACCCAGTACTTC
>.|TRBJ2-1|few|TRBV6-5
CASRSGGYEQFF
TGTGCCAGCAGGTCCGGGGGCTATGAGCAGTTCTTC
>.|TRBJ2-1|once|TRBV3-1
CASSARDTSYNEQFF
TGTGCCAGCAGCGCCCGGGACACTTCCTACAATGAGCAGTTCTTC
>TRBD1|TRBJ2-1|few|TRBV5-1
CASSYDRGQEFF
TGCGCCAGCAGTTACGACAGGGGGCAGGAGTTCTTC
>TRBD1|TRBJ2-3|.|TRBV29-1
CGVEDPLRDRGTDTQYF
TGCGGCGTTGAAGATCCCCTCCGGGACAGAGGCACAGATACGCAGTATTTT
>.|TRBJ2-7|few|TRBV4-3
CASSQDSQTTQYF
TGCGCCAGCAGCCAAGATTCACAGACAACGCAGTACTTC
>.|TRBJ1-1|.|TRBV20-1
CSAVRGTNTEAFF
TGCAGTGCCGTTAGGGGAACGAACACTGAAGCTTTCTTT
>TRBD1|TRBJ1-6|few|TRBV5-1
CASSLDRGYNSPLHF
TGCGCCAGCAGCTTAGACAGGGGGTATAATTCACCCCTCCACTTT
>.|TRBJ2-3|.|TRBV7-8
CASSLTGKDTQYF
TGTGCCAGCAGCTTAACAGGGAAGGATACGCAGTATTTT
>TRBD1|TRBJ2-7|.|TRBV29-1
CSVERQGAREQYF
TGCAGCGTTGAAAGGCAGGGGGCCCGTGAGCAGTACTTC
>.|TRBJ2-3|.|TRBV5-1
CASSLNGGPTDTQYF
TGCGCCAGCAGCTTGAACGGGGGACCCACAGATACGCAGTATTTT
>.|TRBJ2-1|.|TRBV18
CASSPPSTAQFF
TGTGCCAGCTCACCACCCTCTACGGCGCAGTTCTTC
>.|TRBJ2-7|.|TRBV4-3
CASSQEGGATYYEQYF
TGCGCCAGCAGCCAAGAAGGAGGGGCGACTTACTACGAGCAGTACTTC
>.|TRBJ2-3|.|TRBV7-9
CASRIEVSDTQYF
TGTGCCAGCCGCATCGAGGTATCAGATACGCAGTATTTT
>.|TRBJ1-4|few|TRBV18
CASSPGQNEKLFF
TGTGCCAGCTCCCCGGGGCAAAATGAAAAACTGTTTTTT
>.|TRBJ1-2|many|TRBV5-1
CASSFTGYYGYTF
TGCGCCAGCAGCTTTACAGGGTACTATGGCTACACCTTC
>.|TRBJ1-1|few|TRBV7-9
CASSFGGPDTEAFF
TGTGCCAGCAGCTTCGGGGGGCCGGACACTGAAGCTTTCTTT
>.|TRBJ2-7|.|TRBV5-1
CASSAPSDEQYF
TGCGCCAGCAGCGCCCCGAGTGACGAGCAGTACTTC
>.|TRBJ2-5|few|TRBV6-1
CASSPSGGETQYF
TGTGCCAGCAGTCCGTCCGGGGGAGAGACCCAGTACTTC
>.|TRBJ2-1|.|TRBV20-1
CSARDRNLLRGSSYNEQFF
TGCAGTGCTAGAGATCGTAACCTCCTCCGGGGCAGCTCCTACAATGAGCAGTTCTTC
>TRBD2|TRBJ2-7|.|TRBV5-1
CASSLSGGSSPEEQYF
TGCGCCAGCAGCCTTTCCGGGGGGTCTTCCCCCGAAGAGCAGTACTTC
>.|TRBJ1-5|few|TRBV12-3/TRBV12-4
CASTMGGQPQHF
TGTGCCAGCACCATGGGGGGTCAGCCCCAGCATTTT
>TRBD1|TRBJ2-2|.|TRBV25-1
CASSAGQGANTGELFF
TGTGCCAGCAGTGCGGGACAGGGGGCGAACACCGGGGAGCTGTTTTTT